This TCR beta chain was captured by sequencing in a study of blood T cell dynamics during melanoma immunotherapy. Profiled with immunoSEQ multiplex PCR; TCRdb holds only in-frame clones, not every one. The sample yields 15,000 to 20,000 clones, around 83% seen once. Time point described: pre-treatment baseline. Sampling occurred pretreatment (T0) and at week 3 (W3), after cycle one of checkpoint blockade. Germline V lookup: CDR1 LGHNA, CDR2 YSLEER. The CDR3 extends over 16 amino acids. The trim removed 3 bases at V and 3 bases at J, leaving 10 bases unmatched. V usage is TRBV4-3 and J usage is TRBJ1-1, with TRBD1 matching 7 bases. This specimen was blood, taken from a patient treated with checkpoint blockade. The TCR comes from a human donor with melanoma. The CDR3 DNA follows: TGCGCCAGCAGCCACGGACAGGTCCAGGCGGACACTGAAGCTTTCTTT. It is translated as CASSHGQVQADTEAFF.